The entry below describes one T cell receptor beta chain. Its antigen remains unidentified. The data belong to a study of shared clonotypes between healthy human individuals. Findings of the study overall: Shared clonotypes: about 5% naive CD4, roughly 3.8% naive CD8, about 2.4% memory CD4, around 0.4% memory CD8.

In the CD4+ fraction, cells were divided into CD45RA+ naive and CD45RA-negative memory subsets. In the study's own analysis: Because ImmunoSEQ provided only junction sequences with no quality scores, the filtering differed. Libraries were prepared by immunoSEQ multiplex PCR; TCRdb keeps only in-frame clonotypes and omits some of them. The DNA was the basis for D and trimming; V, J and clone size are from that table. This sample has about 700,000 clones, with approximately 79% found just once. Trimming stripped 6 bases from V and 7 bases from J, with 16 bases between. Germline V gene data show CDR1 as LNHDA and CDR2 as SQIVND (reference sequence). There are 13 residues in the CDR3.

The sample consisted of memory CD4+ T cells sorted from blood. Documented subset: CD45RA-negative fraction. The V and J genes are TRBV19 and TRBJ2-7; either TRBD1 or TRBD2 may supply D (5 bases each). This sequence originates from a woman aged 25 to 39 in good health. The DNA of the CDR3 is TGTGCCAGTAGACCGGATAGGGGAGCAGAGCAGTACTTC. Encoded protein: CASRPDRGAEQYF. The entire variable domain, with the rest obtained from reference TRBV19 and TRBJ2-7, is as follows: DGGITQSPKYLFRKEGQNVTLSCEQNLNHDAMYWYRQDPGQGLRLIYYSQIVNDFQKGDIAEGYSVSREKKESFPLTVTSAQKNPTAFYLCASRPDRGAEQYFGPGTRLTVT.